This is a list of T cell receptor beta chains from one sample in a study of technical replicates of blood from several donors. Only in-frame clones appear in the TCRdb table, and some are missing; sequencing was by immunoSEQ multiplex PCR. The sample lists just under 100,000 clones, around 95% occurring once. The specimen was T cells isolated from PBMCs. Receptors originate from a human donor in good health. Each CDR3 is given with its conserved first and last residue. D genes are given only for firm matches. Rows give clone size only sometimes, using once, few, many, or a class for an expanded clone.

D: TRBD1; size: -; J: TRBJ1-5; V: TRBV7-8; DNA: TGTGCCAGCAGCCTGTGGGGCCAGGGGGTGGATCAGCCCCAGCATTTT; CDR3: CASSLWGQGVDQPQHF
D: -; size: -; J: TRBJ2-1; V: TRBV10-3; DNA: TGTGCCATCAGCAGGGACTCAAACAATGAGCAGTTCTTC; CDR3: CAISRDSNNEQFF
D: -; size: -; J: TRBJ2-7; V: TRBV19; DNA: TGTGCCAGTAGTATAGGGGAGGAGAGCTCCTACGAGCAGTACTTC; CDR3: CASSIGEESSYEQYF
D: -; size: -; J: TRBJ1-1; V: TRBV7-9; DNA: TGTGCCAGCACCCTCGGGGGCACTGAAGCTTTCTTT; CDR3: CASTLGGTEAFF
D: -; size: -; J: TRBJ1-1; V: TRBV18; DNA: TGTGCCAGCTCGAACGCAGGGTCCCCTGAAGCTTTCTTT; CDR3: CASSNAGSPEAFF
D: -; size: -; J: TRBJ1-1; V: TRBV5-1; DNA: TGCGCCAGCAGCTTGGCCAGGGGCGGGCGACGGGACACTGAAGCTTTCTTT; CDR3: CASSLARGGRRDTEAFF
D: TRBD1; size: once; J: TRBJ1-2; V: TRBV19; DNA: TGTGCCAGTAGTATGAGGGGGACAGTTTGGGGTGAGGGCTACACCTTC; CDR3: CASSMRGTVWGEGYTF
D: TRBD1; size: few; J: TRBJ2-2; V: TRBV19; DNA: TGTGCCAGTAACGGACAGGGTAACACCGGGGAGCTGTTTTTT; CDR3: CASNGQGNTGELFF
D: -; size: -; J: TRBJ1-3; V: TRBV19; DNA: TGTGCCAGTAGGGGCTTCGGAAACACCATATATTTT; CDR3: CASRGFGNTIYF
D: -; size: -; J: TRBJ2-4; V: TRBV7-8; DNA: TGTGCCAGCAGCCCGCAAAACGTACAACCGTTTTCCCGAAACATTCAGTACTTC; CDR3: CASSPQNVQPFSRNIQYF
D: TRBD1; size: -; J: TRBJ1-1; V: TRBV28; DNA: TGTGCCAGCAGTAAAGGGACAGTTATGAACACTGAAGCTTTCTTT; CDR3: CASSKGTVMNTEAFF
D: TRBD2; size: -; J: TRBJ2-1; V: TRBV11-2; DNA: TGTGCCAGCAGGACAGTCAGCGGGAGTTTGCATGAGCAGTTCTTC; CDR3: CASRTVSGSLHEQFF